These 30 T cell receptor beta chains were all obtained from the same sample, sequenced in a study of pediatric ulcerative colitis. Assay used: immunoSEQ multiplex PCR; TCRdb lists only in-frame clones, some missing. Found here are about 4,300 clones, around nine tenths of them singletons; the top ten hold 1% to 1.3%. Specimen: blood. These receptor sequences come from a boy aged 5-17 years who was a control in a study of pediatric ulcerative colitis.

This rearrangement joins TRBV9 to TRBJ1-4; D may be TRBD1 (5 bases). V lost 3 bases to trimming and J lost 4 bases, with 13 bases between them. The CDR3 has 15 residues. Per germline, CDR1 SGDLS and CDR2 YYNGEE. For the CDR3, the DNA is TGTGCCAGCAGCGCGGGGGGTTCGGGTAATGAAAAACTGTTTTTT. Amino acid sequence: CASSAGGSGNEKLFF.

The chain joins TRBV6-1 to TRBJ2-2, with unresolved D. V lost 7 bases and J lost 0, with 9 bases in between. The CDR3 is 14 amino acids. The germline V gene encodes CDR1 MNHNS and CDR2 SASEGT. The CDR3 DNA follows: TGTGCCAGCATTGCCCAAACGAACACCGGGGAGCTGTTTTTT. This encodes CASIAQTNTGELFF.

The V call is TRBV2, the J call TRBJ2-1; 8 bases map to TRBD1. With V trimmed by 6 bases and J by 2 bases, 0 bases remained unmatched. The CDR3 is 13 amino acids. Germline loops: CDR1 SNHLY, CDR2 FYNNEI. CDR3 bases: TGTGCCAGCAGGGACAGGGCCTACAATGAGCAGTTCTTC. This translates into CASRDRAYNEQFF.

CDR3 DNA sequence: TGCGCCAGCAGCTCGACAGGGGATTTGGGCACTGAAGCTTTCTTT. Amino acid sequence: CASSSTGDLGTEAFF. The chain couples TRBV5-1 to TRBJ1-1, with 8 positions matching TRBD1. The trim removed 3 bases at V and 4 bases at J, leaving 8 bases unmatched. CDR3 length: 15 amino acids. Per germline, CDR1 SGHRS and CDR2 YFSETQ.

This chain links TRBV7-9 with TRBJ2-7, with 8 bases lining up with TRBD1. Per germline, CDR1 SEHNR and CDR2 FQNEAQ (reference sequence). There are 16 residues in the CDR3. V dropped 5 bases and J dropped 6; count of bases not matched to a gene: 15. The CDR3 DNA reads TGTGCCAGCAGCAACGCCCTCGGGACAGGAACATCCGAGCAGTACTTC. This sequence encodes CASSNALGTGTSEQYF.

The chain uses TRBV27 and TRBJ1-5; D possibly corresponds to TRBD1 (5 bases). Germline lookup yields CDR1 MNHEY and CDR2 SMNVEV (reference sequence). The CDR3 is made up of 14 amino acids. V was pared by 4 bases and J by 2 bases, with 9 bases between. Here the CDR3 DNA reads TGTGCCAGCAGTTCGAGGGGCGGCAATCAGCCCCAGCATTTT. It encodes CASSSRGGNQPQHF.

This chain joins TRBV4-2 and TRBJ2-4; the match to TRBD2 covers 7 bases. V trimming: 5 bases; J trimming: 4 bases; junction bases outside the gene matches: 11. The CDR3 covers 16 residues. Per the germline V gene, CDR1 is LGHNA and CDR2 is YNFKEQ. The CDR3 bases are TGTGCCAGCAGCTCCCGTCCAGCGGGGACGAAAAACATTCAGTACTTC. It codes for CASSSRPAGTKNIQYF.

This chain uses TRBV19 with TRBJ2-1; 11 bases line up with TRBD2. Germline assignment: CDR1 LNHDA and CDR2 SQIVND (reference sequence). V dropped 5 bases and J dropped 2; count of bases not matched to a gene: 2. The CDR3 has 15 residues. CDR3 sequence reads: CASSRLAGTYNEQFF. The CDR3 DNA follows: TGTGCCAGTAGTCGACTAGCGGGGACCTACAATGAGCAGTTCTTC.

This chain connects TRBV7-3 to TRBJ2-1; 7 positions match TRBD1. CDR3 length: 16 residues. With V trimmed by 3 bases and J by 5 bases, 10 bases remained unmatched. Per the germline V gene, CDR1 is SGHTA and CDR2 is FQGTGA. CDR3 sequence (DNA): TGTGCCAGCAGCTTCGCGCCGACAGGGTCCCACAATGAGCAGTTCTTC. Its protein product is CASSFAPTGSHNEQFF.

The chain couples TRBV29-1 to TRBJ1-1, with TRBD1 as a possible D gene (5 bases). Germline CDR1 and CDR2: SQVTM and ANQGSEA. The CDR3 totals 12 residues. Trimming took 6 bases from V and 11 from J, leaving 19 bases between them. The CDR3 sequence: CSVGNIWGGAFF. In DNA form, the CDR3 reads TGCAGCGTAGGAAATATATGGGGGGGTGCTTTCTTT.

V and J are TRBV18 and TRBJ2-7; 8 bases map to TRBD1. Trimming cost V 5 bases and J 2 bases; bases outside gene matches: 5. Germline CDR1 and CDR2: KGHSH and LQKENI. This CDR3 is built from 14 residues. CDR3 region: CASSSGQGAYEQYF. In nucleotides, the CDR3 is TGTGCCAGCTCATCAGGACAGGGAGCCTACGAGCAGTACTTC.

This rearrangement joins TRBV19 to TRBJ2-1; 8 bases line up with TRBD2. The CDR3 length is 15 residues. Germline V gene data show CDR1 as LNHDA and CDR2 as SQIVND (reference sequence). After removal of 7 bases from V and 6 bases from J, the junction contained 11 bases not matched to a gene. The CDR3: CASNLKAGAGNEQFF. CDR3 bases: TGTGCCAGTAACCTGAAAGCGGGGGCAGGCAATGAGCAGTTCTTC. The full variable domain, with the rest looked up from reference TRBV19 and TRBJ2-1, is DGGITQSPKYLFRKEGQNVTLSCEQNLNHDAMYWYRQDPGQGLRLIYYSQIVNDFQKGDIAEGYSVSREKKESFPLTVTSAQKNPTAFYLCASNLKAGAGNEQFFGPGTRLTVL.

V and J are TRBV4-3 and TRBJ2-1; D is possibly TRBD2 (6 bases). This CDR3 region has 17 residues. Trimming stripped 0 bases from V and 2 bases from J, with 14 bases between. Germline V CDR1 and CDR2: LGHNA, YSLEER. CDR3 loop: CASSQDHLAMPYNEQFF. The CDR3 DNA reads TGCGCCAGCAGCCAAGACCATCTAGCGATGCCCTACAATGAGCAGTTCTTC.

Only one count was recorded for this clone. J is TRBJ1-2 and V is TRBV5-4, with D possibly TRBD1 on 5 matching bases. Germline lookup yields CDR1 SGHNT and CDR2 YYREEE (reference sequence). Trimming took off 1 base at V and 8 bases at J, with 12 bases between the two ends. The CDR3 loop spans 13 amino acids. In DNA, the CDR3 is TGTGCCAGCAGCTTGCTTAGGGGAGAAGGCTACACCTTC. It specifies CASSLLRGEGYTF.

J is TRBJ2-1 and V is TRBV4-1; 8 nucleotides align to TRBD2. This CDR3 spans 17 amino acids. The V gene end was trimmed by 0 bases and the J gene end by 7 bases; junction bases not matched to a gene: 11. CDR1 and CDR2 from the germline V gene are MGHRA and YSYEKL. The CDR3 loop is CASSQDHWREAGNEQFF. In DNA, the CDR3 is TGCGCCAGCAGCCAAGACCATTGGCGGGAGGCGGGGAATGAGCAGTTCTTC.

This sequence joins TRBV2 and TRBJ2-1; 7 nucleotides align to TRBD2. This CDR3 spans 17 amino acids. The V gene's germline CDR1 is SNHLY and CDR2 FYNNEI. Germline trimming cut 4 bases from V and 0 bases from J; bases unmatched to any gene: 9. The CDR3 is CASSGKVGGSSYNEQFF. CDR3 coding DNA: TGTGCCAGCAGTGGGAAGGTGGGAGGGAGCTCCTACAATGAGCAGTTCTTC.

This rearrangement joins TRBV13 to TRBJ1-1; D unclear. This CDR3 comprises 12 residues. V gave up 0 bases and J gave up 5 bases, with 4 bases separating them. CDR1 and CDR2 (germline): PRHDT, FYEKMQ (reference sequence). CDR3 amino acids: CASSLGVTEAFF. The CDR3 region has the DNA TGTGCCAGCAGCTTAGGGGTAACTGAAGCTTTCTTT. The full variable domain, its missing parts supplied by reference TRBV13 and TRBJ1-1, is AAGVIQSPRHLIKEKRETATLKCYPIPRHDTVYWYQQGPGQDPQFLISFYEKMQSDKGSIPDRFSAQQFSDYHSELNMSSLELGDSALYFCASSLGVTEAFFGQGTRLTVV.

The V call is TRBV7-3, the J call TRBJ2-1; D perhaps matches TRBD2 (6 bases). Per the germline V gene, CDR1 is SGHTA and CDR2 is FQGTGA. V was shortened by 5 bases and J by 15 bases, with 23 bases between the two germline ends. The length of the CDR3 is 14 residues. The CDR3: CASSQSIRDSPPFF. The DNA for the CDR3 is TGTGCCAGCAGCCAAAGTATCCGGGACTCCCCCCCGTTCTTC.

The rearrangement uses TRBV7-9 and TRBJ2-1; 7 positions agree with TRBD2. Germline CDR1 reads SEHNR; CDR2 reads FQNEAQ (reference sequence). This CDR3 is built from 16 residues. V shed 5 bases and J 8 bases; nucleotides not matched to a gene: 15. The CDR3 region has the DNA TGTGCCAGCAGCCCACCACGGGGCGGGAGAGAATATGAGCAGTTCTTC. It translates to CASSPPRGGREYEQFF.

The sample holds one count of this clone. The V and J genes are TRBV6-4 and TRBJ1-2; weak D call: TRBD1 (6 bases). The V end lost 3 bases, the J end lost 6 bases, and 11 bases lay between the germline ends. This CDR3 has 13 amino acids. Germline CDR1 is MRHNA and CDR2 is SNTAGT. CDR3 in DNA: TGTGCCAGCAGTGAAGGGACAAGTGATGGCTACACCTTC. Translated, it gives CASSEGTSDGYTF.

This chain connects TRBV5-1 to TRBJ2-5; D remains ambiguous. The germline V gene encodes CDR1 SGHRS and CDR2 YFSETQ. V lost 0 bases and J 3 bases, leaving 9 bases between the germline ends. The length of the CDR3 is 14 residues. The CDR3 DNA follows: TGCGCCAGCAGCTTGGGTACCGGAAAAGAGACCCAGTACTTC. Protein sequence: CASSLGTGKETQYF. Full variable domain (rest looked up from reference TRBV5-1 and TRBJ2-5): KAGVTQTPRYLIKTRGQQVTLSCSPISGHRSVSWYQQTPGQGLQFLFEYFSETQRNKGNFPGRFSGRQFSNSRSEMNVSTLELGDSALYLCASSLGTGKETQYFGPGTRLLVL.

CDR3 region: CASSLTGYNYGYTF. The CDR3 nucleotides are TGTGCCAGCAGCTTAACAGGGTACAACTATGGCTACACCTTC. The rearrangement uses TRBV7-9 and TRBJ1-2; tentative D call: TRBD1 (6 bases). CDR3 length equals 14 residues. The germline V gene has CDR1 SEHNR and CDR2 FQNEAQ (reference sequence). The ends were cut back, 2 bases at V and 2 bases at J, with 9 bases in the middle.

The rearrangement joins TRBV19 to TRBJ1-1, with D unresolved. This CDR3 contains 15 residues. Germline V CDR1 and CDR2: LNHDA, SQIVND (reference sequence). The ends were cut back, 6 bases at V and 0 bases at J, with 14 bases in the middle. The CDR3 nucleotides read TGTGCCAGTAGCTATTTAGCGGTCATGAACACTGAAGCTTTCTTT. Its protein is CASSYLAVMNTEAFF.

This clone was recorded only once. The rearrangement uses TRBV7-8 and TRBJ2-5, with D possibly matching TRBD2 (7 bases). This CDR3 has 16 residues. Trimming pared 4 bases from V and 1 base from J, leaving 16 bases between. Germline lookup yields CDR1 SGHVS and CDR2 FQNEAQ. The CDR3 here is CASSSLRRGGQETQYF. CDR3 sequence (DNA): TGTGCCAGCAGCTCCCTCCGGAGGGGGGGCCAAGAGACCCAGTACTTC. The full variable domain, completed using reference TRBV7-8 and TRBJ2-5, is GAGVSQSPRYKVAKRGQDVALRCDPISGHVSLFWYQQALGQGPEFLTYFQNEAQLDKSGLPSDRFFAERPEGSVSTLKIQRTQQEDSAVYLCASSSLRRGGQETQYFGPGTRLLVL.

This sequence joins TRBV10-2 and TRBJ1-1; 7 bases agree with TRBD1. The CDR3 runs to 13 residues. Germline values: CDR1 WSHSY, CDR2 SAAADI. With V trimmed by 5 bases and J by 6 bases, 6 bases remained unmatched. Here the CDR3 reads CASSKDREAEAFF. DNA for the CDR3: TGCGCCAGCAGTAAAGACAGGGAGGCTGAAGCTTTCTTT.

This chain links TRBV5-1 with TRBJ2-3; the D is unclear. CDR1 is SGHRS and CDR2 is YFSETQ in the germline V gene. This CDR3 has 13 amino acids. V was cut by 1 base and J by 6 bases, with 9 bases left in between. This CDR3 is CASSLTTRDTQYF. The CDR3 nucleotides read TGCGCCAGCAGCTTGACGACCCGGGATACGCAGTATTTT.

CDR3 protein: CASSLRQGSPSSYNEQFF. The CDR3 DNA reads TGTGCCAGCAGCCTCCGACAGGGGTCACCTAGCTCCTACAATGAGCAGTTCTTC. This chain links TRBV9 with TRBJ2-1; TRBD1 agrees at 8 bases. The germline V gene has CDR1 SGDLS and CDR2 YYNGEE. V shed 4 bases and J 0 bases; nucleotides not matched to a gene: 12. The CDR3 consists of 18 residues. Drawing the rest from reference TRBV9 and TRBJ2-1, the complete variable domain is DSGVTQTPKHLITATGQRVTLRCSPRSGDLSVYWYQQSLDQGLQFLIQYYNGEERAKGNILERFSAQQFPDLHSELNLSSLELGDSALYFCASSLRQGSPSSYNEQFFGPGTRLTVL.

DNA of the CDR3: TGTGCCAGCAGCGCCGAGCGGGAGGTAGATACGCAGTATTTT. It codes for CASSAEREVDTQYF. J is TRBJ2-3 and V is TRBV7-2; 9 bases match TRBD2. Germline V gene sequence: CDR1 SGHTA, CDR2 FQGNSA. Germline trimming cut 5 bases from V and 5 bases from J; bases unmatched to any gene: 5. This CDR3 is built from 14 residues.

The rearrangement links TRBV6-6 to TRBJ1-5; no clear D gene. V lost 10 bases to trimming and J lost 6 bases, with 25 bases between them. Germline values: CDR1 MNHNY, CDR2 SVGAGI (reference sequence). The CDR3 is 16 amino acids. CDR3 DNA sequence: TGTGCCACCCTAACCGATCGGGGAGGGCTCAGTCAGCCCCAGCATTTT. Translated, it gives CATLTDRGGLSQPQHF.

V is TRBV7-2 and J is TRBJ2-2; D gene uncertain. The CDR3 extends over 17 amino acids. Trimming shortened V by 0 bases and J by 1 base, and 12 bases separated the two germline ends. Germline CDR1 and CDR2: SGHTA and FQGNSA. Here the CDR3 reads CASSLALLTVNTGELFF. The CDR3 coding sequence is TGTGCCAGCAGCTTAGCCCTTCTGACGGTGAACACCGGGGAGCTGTTTTTT.